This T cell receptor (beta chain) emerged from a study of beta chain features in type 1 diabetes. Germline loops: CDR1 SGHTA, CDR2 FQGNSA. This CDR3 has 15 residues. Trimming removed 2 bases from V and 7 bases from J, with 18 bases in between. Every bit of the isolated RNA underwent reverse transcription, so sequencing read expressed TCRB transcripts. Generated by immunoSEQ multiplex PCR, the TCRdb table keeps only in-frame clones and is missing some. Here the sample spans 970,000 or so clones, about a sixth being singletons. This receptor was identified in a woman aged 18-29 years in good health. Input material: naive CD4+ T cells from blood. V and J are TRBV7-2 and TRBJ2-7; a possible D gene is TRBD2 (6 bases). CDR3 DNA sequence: TGTGCCAGCAGCTTACCTGAAGGCGGGATGCTGGAGCAGTACTTC. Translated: CASSLPEGGMLEQYF. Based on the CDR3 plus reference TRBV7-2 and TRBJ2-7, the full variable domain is GAGVSQSPSNKVTEKGKDVELRCDPISGHTALYWYRQSLGQGLEFLIYFQGNSAPDKSGLPSDRFSAERTGGSVSTLTIQRTQQEDSAVYLCASSLPEGGMLEQYFGPGTRLTVT.